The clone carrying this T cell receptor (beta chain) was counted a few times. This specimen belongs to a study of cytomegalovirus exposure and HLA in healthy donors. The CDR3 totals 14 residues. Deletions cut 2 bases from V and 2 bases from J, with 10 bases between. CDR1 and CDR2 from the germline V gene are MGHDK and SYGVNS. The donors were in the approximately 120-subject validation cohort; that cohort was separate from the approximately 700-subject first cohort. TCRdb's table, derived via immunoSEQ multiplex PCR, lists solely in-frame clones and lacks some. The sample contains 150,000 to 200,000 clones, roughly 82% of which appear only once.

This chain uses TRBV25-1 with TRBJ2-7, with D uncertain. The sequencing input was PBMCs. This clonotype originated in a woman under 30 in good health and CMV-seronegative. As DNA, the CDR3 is TGTGCCAGCAGTGAAGACGCCCGGGCCTACGAGCAGTACTTC. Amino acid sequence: CASSEDARAYEQYF.